These 27 T cell receptor beta chains originate from one sample sequenced in a study of neoadjuvant nivolumab and ipilimumab in lung cancer. Generated by immunoSEQ multiplex PCR, the TCRdb table keeps only in-frame clones and is missing some. The data show thousands of clones, with 85% to 90% seen just once and 4.6% held by the top ten. The sample here was adjacent normal lung tissue, taken after neoadjuvant nivolumab, alone or with ipilimumab, at or shortly before surgery. The source of these receptors is an adult with non-small cell lung cancer.

The rearrangement joins TRBV5-6 to TRBJ2-1; D ambiguous. The V and J ends lost 0 bases and 4 bases respectively, with 11 bases between them. The CDR3 sequence is 15 residues long. Germline values: CDR1 SGHDT, CDR2 YYEEEE. The CDR3 region has the DNA TGTGCCAGCAGCTTGGAGGCCCCGTATTACAATGAGCAGTTCTTC. Translated: CASSLEAPYYNEQFF.

This clone came up a few times. The chain carries TRBV10-2 and TRBJ1-5; D is possibly TRBD1 (6 bases). Germline assignment: CDR1 WSHSY and CDR2 SAAADI. The CDR3 loop spans 15 amino acids. V lost 4 bases to trimming and J lost 5 bases, with 15 bases between them. CDR3 coding DNA: TGCGCCAGCAGTGCTACTGGACAGTGGGATCAGCCCCAGCATTTT. It encodes CASSATGQWDQPQHF.

The chain carries TRBV9 and TRBJ1-1; D might be TRBD1 (6 bases). The CDR3 length is 15 residues. The ends were cut back, 3 bases at V and 1 base at J, with 13 bases in the middle. The germline CDR1 and CDR2 sequences are SGDLS and YYNGEE. In DNA, the CDR3 is TGTGCCAGCAGCGCATGGACAGAAACGAACACTGAAGCTTTCTTT. Translated, it gives CASSAWTETNTEAFF.

With regard to this clone: One junction end disagrees with the germline gene, perhaps due to a read error. This sequence joins TRBV6-1 and TRBJ1-4, with TRBD1 matching over 8 bases. Germline loops: CDR1 MNHNS, CDR2 SASEGT. This CDR3 spans 14 amino acids. DNA for the CDR3: TGTGCCAGCAGGGACAGGGTTTTGGGAGGAAAATGGATTTTT. Its translation is CASRDRVLGGKWIF.

The sample holds a few counts of this clone. The chain recombines TRBV28 with TRBJ1-5, with 7 bases that match TRBD1. With V trimmed by 6 bases and J by 6 bases, 11 bases remained unmatched. This CDR3 region has 15 residues. Germline assignment: CDR1 MDHEN and CDR2 SYDVKM. The CDR3 loop reads CASSTGQGGGQPQHF. CDR3 nucleotide sequence: TGTGCCAGCAGCACGGGGCAGGGGGGCGGTCAGCCCCAGCATTTT. Complete variable domain (other parts from reference TRBV28 and TRBJ1-5): DVKVTQSSRYLVKRTGEKVFLECVQDMDHENMFWYRQDPGLGLRLIYFSYDVKMKEKGDIPEGYSVSREKKERFSLILESASTNQTSMYLCASSTGQGGGQPQHFGDGTRLSIL.

The chain carries TRBV29-1 and TRBJ1-2; the D is unclear. This CDR3 has 12 residues. V shed 4 bases and J shed 5 bases, with 11 bases lying between them. Germline assignment: CDR1 SQVTM and CDR2 ANQGSEA. DNA of the CDR3: TGCAGCGTTGGAAACGAAGCGTATGGCTACACCTTC. As protein: CSVGNEAYGYTF.

V and J are TRBV15 and TRBJ2-7; TRBD2 is a possible D gene (5 bases). V dropped 0 bases and J dropped 0 bases, with 15 bases sitting between them. Germline assignment: CDR1 LNHNV and CDR2 YYDKDF (reference sequence). The CDR3 totals 17 residues. CDR3 residues: CATSRDNKRTSSYEQYF. In DNA, the CDR3 is TGTGCCACCAGCAGAGATAATAAGCGGACCTCCTCCTACGAGCAGTACTTC.

This chain uses TRBV5-1 with TRBJ1-1; D may be TRBD1 (5 bases). The CDR3 has 13 amino acids. Per germline, CDR1 SGHRS and CDR2 YFSETQ. V was cut by 0 bases and J by 3 bases, with 6 bases left in between. The CDR3 bases are TGCGCCAGCAGCTTGGCGGGGGACACTGAAGCTTTCTTT. Amino acids: CASSLAGDTEAFF.

V gene TRBV7-3 combines with J gene TRBJ2-2; D remains ambiguous. There are 16 residues in the CDR3. Trimming took off 6 bases at V and 0 bases at J, with 14 bases between the two ends. CDR1 is SGHTA and CDR2 is FQGTGA in the germline V gene. CDR3 sequence: CASSPRSDANTGELFF. CDR3 sequence (DNA): TGTGCCAGCAGTCCCAGGAGCGACGCGAACACCGGGGAGCTGTTTTTT.

The chain carries TRBV11-2 and TRBJ1-2; 7 positions agree with TRBD1. Germline-derived CDR1 and CDR2 are SGHAT and FQNNGV. The trim removed 5 bases at V and 12 bases at J, leaving 12 bases unmatched. The CDR3 runs 13 residues. The CDR3 loop is CASSPAQEGQHTF. CDR3 sequence (DNA): TGTGCCAGCAGCCCGGCTCAAGAGGGACAGCACACCTTC.

This clone was counted a single time. V is TRBV5-6 and J is TRBJ1-4; no clear D gene. The CDR3 is 15 amino acids. Deletions cut 1 base from V and 8 bases from J, with 15 bases between. Per the germline V gene, CDR1 is SGHDT and CDR2 is YYEEEE. The CDR3 coding sequence is TGTGCCAGCAGCTTGATTTCCGAAAGAGGGGAAAAACTGTTTTTT. Its protein is CASSLISERGEKLFF.

The chain couples TRBV5-1 to TRBJ2-3, with TRBD2 identical over 16 bases. The V gene's germline CDR1 is SGHRS and CDR2 YFSETQ. The CDR3 is 20 residues long. V trimming: 2 bases; J trimming: 0 bases; junction bases outside the gene matches: 9. This chain's CDR3 is CASSLPIPGLAGGSTDTQYF. The DNA of the CDR3 is TGCGCCAGCAGCTTACCAATACCGGGACTAGCGGGAGGGAGCACAGATACGCAGTATTTT.

The gene calls are TRBV6-6 and TRBJ1-1, with D hard to call. The CDR3 is 14 residues long. CDR1 and CDR2 from the germline V gene are MNHNY and SVGAGI (reference sequence). V was pared by 4 bases and J by 5 bases, with 14 bases between. CDR3 region: CASSFKEGRTEAFF. The DNA of the CDR3 is TGTGCCAGCAGTTTCAAAGAAGGTCGAACTGAAGCTTTCTTT.

Here the CDR3 reads CASSLAERDLNTGELFF. CDR3 nucleotide sequence: TGCGCCAGCAGCTTGGCCGAGCGGGACCTGAACACCGGGGAGCTGTTTTTT. The J gene is TRBJ2-2, the V gene TRBV5-1, with 7 bases lining up with TRBD2. This CDR3 has 17 amino acids. With 0 bases clipped from V and 1 base from J, the junction kept 6 bases outside the gene matches. Germline V gene data show CDR1 as SGHRS and CDR2 as YFSETQ.

The chain recombines TRBV4-1 with TRBJ2-2; no clear D. This CDR3 is built from 12 residues. Germline-derived CDR1 and CDR2 are MGHRA and YSYEKL. The V end was cut by 3 bases, the J end by 5 bases, with 4 bases between. The DNA for the CDR3 is TGCGCCAGCAGCCAGGCTACCGGGGAGCTGTTTTTT. Amino acids: CASSQATGELFF.

The chain employs TRBV5-1 and TRBJ1-4, with TRBD1 identical over 7 bases. The V and J ends lost 0 bases and 6 bases, in that order; junction bases with no gene match: 5. CDR1 and CDR2 from the germline V gene are SGHRS and YFSETQ. This CDR3 comprises 15 residues. The CDR3 protein is CASSLGTGGHEKLFF. Written as DNA, the CDR3 is TGCGCCAGCAGCTTGGGGACAGGAGGGCATGAAAAACTGTTTTTT.

This chain connects TRBV5-5 to TRBJ2-7; TRBD2 agrees at 11 bases. This CDR3 contains 14 residues. Per the germline V gene, CDR1 is SGHKS and CDR2 is YYEKEE (reference sequence). After removal of 1 base from V and 4 bases from J, the junction contained 1 base not matched to a gene. CDR3 loop: CASSLTSGGYEQYF. The DNA for the CDR3 is TGTGCCAGCAGCTTGACTAGCGGGGGTTACGAGCAGTACTTC.

The rearrangement uses TRBV19 and TRBJ2-7; D remains ambiguous. Looked up from germline, CDR1 is LNHDA and CDR2 is SQIVND (reference sequence). With 3 bases removed from V and 1 base from J, the gap between germline ends came to 7 bases. This CDR3 region has 13 residues. In nucleotides, the CDR3 is TGTGCCAGTAGTATGTCTGATTCCTACGAGCAGTACTTC. Encoded protein: CASSMSDSYEQYF.

The genes are TRBV5-1 and TRBJ1-1, with a weak D call TRBD1 (5 bases). In germline, CDR1 is SGHRS, CDR2 YFSETQ. V dropped 5 bases and J dropped 6 bases, with 17 bases sitting between them. The CDR3 is made up of 14 amino acids. CDR3 sequence reads: CASSLTLGQAEAFF. CDR3 coding DNA: TGCGCCAGCAGTCTTACCCTCGGACAAGCTGAAGCTTTCTTT.

The rearrangement joins TRBV10-2 to TRBJ1-2; D is unresolved. V lost 2 bases and J 0 bases, leaving 7 bases between the germline ends. CDR1 and CDR2 (germline): WSHSY, SAAADI. CDR3 size: 14 residues. For the CDR3, the DNA is TGCGCCAGCAGTGAGGCCCGGACTAACTATGGCTACACCTTC. It specifies CASSEARTNYGYTF.

V and J are TRBV9 and TRBJ1-4, with 7 bases fitting TRBD1. This CDR3 comprises 14 residues. Germline assignment: CDR1 SGDLS and CDR2 YYNGEE. V shed 7 bases, J shed 3 bases, and the junction held 6 bases outside the gene matches. Here the CDR3 reads CASGRDSANEKLFF. In DNA form, the CDR3 reads TGTGCCAGCGGCCGGGACAGCGCTAATGAAAAACTGTTTTTT.

J is TRBJ2-3 and V is TRBV6-5; 8 nucleotides agree with TRBD1. The V segment lost 6 bases and the J segment 8 bases; nucleotides outside the gene matches: 4. The CDR3 consists of 12 residues. Germline V lookup: CDR1 MNHEY, CDR2 SVGAGI. The CDR3 loop is CASRTGEGTQYF. Written as DNA, the CDR3 is TGTGCCAGCAGGACAGGGGAAGGTACGCAGTATTTT.

The genes are TRBV7-9 and TRBJ1-2; D not resolved. The germline V gene encodes CDR1 SEHNR and CDR2 FQNEAQ (reference sequence). This CDR3 is 13 amino acids long. V was pared by 5 bases and J by 5 bases, with 12 bases between. This CDR3 is CASSPDNLYGYTF. Here the CDR3 DNA reads TGTGCCAGCAGCCCTGATAACCTTTATGGCTACACCTTC.

On this clone itself: An end of the junction does not agree with germline; a read error may underlie this. The chain links TRBV5-4 to TRBJ1-2; maybe TRBD1 (5 bases). The CDR3 has 13 amino acids. The germline CDR1 and CDR2 sequences are SGHNT and YYREEE (reference sequence). The CDR3: CASRLGVDYGYTF. The CDR3 coding sequence is TGTGCCAGCAGGTTGGGGGTAGACTATGGCTACACCTTC.

The chain employs TRBV27 and TRBJ1-4; 8 nucleotides line up with TRBD1. J lost 2 bases, V lost 4 bases, and 0 bases had no gene match. The germline CDR1 and CDR2 sequences are MNHEY and SMNVEV (reference sequence). CDR3 length: 14 residues. The CDR3, as DNA: TGTGCCAGCAGTTACAGGGGGACTAATGAAAAACTGTTTTTT. This encodes CASSYRGTNEKLFF.

V is TRBV13 and J is TRBJ2-7, with TRBD2 as a possible D gene (10 bases). The CDR3 extends over 22 amino acids. Trimming removed 4 bases from V and 9 bases from J, with 43 bases in between. In germline, CDR1 is PRHDT, CDR2 FYEKMQ (reference sequence). CDR3 residues: CASSSIDEIGTGWTSGLPGQYF. CDR3 DNA sequence: TGTGCCAGCAGCTCGATTGACGAAATCGGGACAGGGTGGACTAGCGGTCTCCCCGGGCAGTACTTC.

This clone was observed a handful of times. The genes are TRBV11-2 and TRBJ2-3; D unclear. The V and J ends lost 2 bases and 6 bases respectively, with 9 bases between them. In germline, CDR1 is SGHAT, CDR2 FQNNGV. The CDR3 spans 13 residues. As DNA, the CDR3 is TGTGCCAGCAGCTTATGGGTAATGGATACGCAGTATTTT. Translation: CASSLWVMDTQYF.